The rows below give T cell receptor beta chains drawn from one sample of a study of OX40 agonist ivuxolimab in advanced cancers. The data were produced by immunoSEQ multiplex PCR, yet TCRdb's version contains in-frame clones alone and is incomplete. The repertoire consists of more than 40,000 clones, with roughly 84% occurring once and the leading ten covering 20% to 25%. The sample here was CD4+ or CD8+ T cells sorted from blood, taken in a trial of the OX40 agonist ivuxolimab. All receptors derive from an adult with an advanced solid tumor such as melanoma, head and neck, liver or kidney cancer. Each CDR3 is given with its conserved first and last residue. Fields, in order: CDR3 length, clone size, J gene, D gene, V gene, CDR3 protein, CDR3 DNA. The D gene is left open where the match is weak. Size is stated for part of the rows, as once, few or many counts, or as a class when the clone is expanded.

15	.	TRBJ1-1	TRBD1	TRBV27	CASTEIGQGLTEAFF	TGTGCCAGCACCGAAATCGGACAGGGTTTGACTGAAGCTTTCTTT
19	.	TRBJ1-1	.	TRBV30	CAWSVHQAGMGVRDTEAFF	TGTGCCTGGAGTGTACATCAGGCGGGAATGGGGGTCCGGGACACTGAAGCTTTCTTT
15	.	TRBJ1-4	.	TRBV15	CATSGSVGAREKLFF	TGTGCCACCAGCGGATCCGTAGGGGCGCGGGAAAAACTGTTTTTT
16	medium-sized	TRBJ1-6	TRBD1	TRBV7-2	CASSPHRGHYNSPLHF	TGTGCCAGCAGCCCTCACAGGGGCCACTATAATTCACCCCTCCACTTT
14	.	TRBJ1-2	.	TRBV27	CASSFTEANYGYTF	TGTGCCAGCAGTTTTACGGAAGCTAACTATGGCTACACCTTC
15	once	TRBJ2-1	.	TRBV9	CASSSLTDIYNEQFF	TGTGCCAGCAGCTCCCTAACGGACATTTACAATGAGCAGTTCTTC
13	.	TRBJ2-7	.	TRBV19	CASSLQTAYEQYF	TGTGCCAGTAGTCTCCAGACGGCCTACGAGCAGTACTTC
15	.	TRBJ1-1	.	TRBV15	CATSRDFWTYTEAFF	TGTGCCACCAGCAGAGATTTTTGGACGTACACTGAAGCTTTCTTT
17	few	TRBJ1-4	.	TRBV7-9	CASNVGLIGRTNEKLFF	TGTGCCAGCAACGTAGGTCTTATCGGCAGAACTAATGAAAAACTGTTTTTT
13	.	TRBJ2-7	.	TRBV11-3	CASSSRGSYEQYF	TGTGCCAGCAGCTCCCGCGGATCCTACGAGCAGTACTTC
16	once	TRBJ2-7	.	TRBV6-1	CASSEALAGRSHEQYF	TGTGCCAGCAGTGAAGCGCTGGCAGGGAGGTCCCACGAGCAGTACTTC
14	.	TRBJ1-1	.	TRBV11-2	CASSLLDGGPEAFF	TGTGCCAGCAGCCTTCTAGACGGGGGTCCTGAAGCTTTCTTT
14	.	TRBJ2-7	.	TRBV6-1	CAISPDGRFPEQYF	TGTGCCATTTCCCCGGACGGACGTTTTCCCGAGCAGTACTTC
16	medium-sized	TRBJ1-3	.	TRBV19	CASSIARHRAGNTIYF	TGTGCCAGTAGTATAGCCCGACACAGGGCAGGAAACACCATATATTTT
14	.	TRBJ2-7	.	TRBV11-2	CASSLGPGRYEQYF	TGTGCCAGCAGCTTAGGGCCTGGGCGGTACGAGCAGTACTTC
13	.	TRBJ2-7	.	TRBV6-1	CASRGGSSYEQYF	TGTGCCAGCCGAGGGGGGAGCTCCTACGAGCAGTACTTC
17	.	TRBJ1-6	.	TRBV30	CAWRRAGISSYNSPLHF	TGTGCCTGGAGGAGGGCGGGGATTAGCTCCTATAATTCACCCCTCCACTTT
17	.	TRBJ2-1	.	TRBV19	CASSTPISTGGFNEQFF	TGTGCCAGTAGTACTCCTATATCAACCGGGGGATTCAATGAGCAGTTCTTC
17	few	TRBJ2-1	.	TRBV19	CASSISSGDIFYNEQFF	TGTGCCAGTAGTATTTCGTCAGGGGACATTTTCTACAATGAGCAGTTCTTC
14	.	TRBJ1-5	.	TRBV11-2	CASSLGTGSGPQHF	TGTGCCAGCAGCTTAGGTACAGGTAGTGGGCCCCAGCATTTT
13	.	TRBJ1-5	.	TRBV6-4	CASSEGSNQPQHF	TGTGCCAGCAGTGAAGGTAGCAATCAGCCCCAGCATTTT
18	once	TRBJ1-4	.	TRBV4-1	CASSQGSGEKTSNEKLFF	TGCGCCAGCAGCCAAGGATCTGGGGAAAAGACCTCTAATGAAAAACTGTTTTTT
16	.	TRBJ2-3	.	TRBV7-3	CASSSPSDKMTDTQYF	TGTGCCAGCAGCTCCCCCTCGGACAAGATGACAGATACGCAGTATTTT
12	once	TRBJ1-5	.	TRBV2	CASSESWGLQHF	TGTGCCAGCAGTGAGTCCTGGGGGCTCCAGCATTTT
14	.	TRBJ2-7	.	TRBV11-2	CASSSRDMRYEQYF	TGTGCCAGCAGCTCCCGAGACATGAGGTACGAGCAGTACTTC
15	.	TRBJ2-1	TRBD2	TRBV6-4	CASSESSGGHNEQFF	TGTGCCAGCAGTGAATCTAGCGGGGGCCACAATGAGCAGTTCTTC
14	.	TRBJ2-3	.	TRBV7-6	CASSLVGGTDTQYF	TGTGCCAGCAGCTTAGTAGGAGGGACTGATACGCAGTATTTT
14	.	TRBJ1-2	.	TRBV15	CATSPLPTAYGYTF	TGTGCCACCAGCCCGCTCCCGACAGCCTATGGCTACACCTTC
15	.	TRBJ1-1	.	TRBV6-5	CASSYSRTANTEAFF	TGTGCCAGCAGTTACTCGCGAACGGCGAACACTGAAGCTTTCTTT
13	.	TRBJ1-2	.	TRBV6-5	CASRPTAYYGYTF	TGTGCCAGCAGGCCCACAGCCTACTATGGCTACACCTTC
15	.	TRBJ2-7	.	TRBV7-9	CASSPRWGSSYEQYF	TGTGCCAGCAGCCCTCGTTGGGGGAGCTCCTACGAGCAGTACTTC
16	.	TRBJ2-7	.	TRBV7-9	CASSFGLTGAPYEQYF	TGTGCCAGCAGCTTTGGTTTAACGGGAGCCCCCTACGAGCAGTACTTC
15	.	TRBJ2-1	.	TRBV6-1	CASSEEDGSGNEQFF	TGTGCCAGCAGTGAAGAAGACGGGAGTGGGAATGAGCAGTTCTTC
13	.	TRBJ2-1	TRBD1	TRBV27	CASGTGSYNEQFF	TGTGCCAGCGGGACAGGGTCCTACAATGAGCAGTTCTTC
12	.	TRBJ2-2	.	TRBV30	CAWTQGGGELFF	TGTGCCTGGACCCAGGGCGGCGGGGAGCTGTTTTTT
14	.	TRBJ2-1	.	TRBV6-5	CASSYSGASNEQFF	TGTGCCAGCAGTTACTCGGGGGCGAGCAATGAGCAGTTCTTC
16	.	TRBJ1-1	.	TRBV27	CASSPGGGYRNTEAFF	TGTGCCAGCAGTCCCGGGGGGGGGTACCGGAACACTGAAGCTTTCTTT
14	.	TRBJ1-1	.	TRBV5-1	CASSLSRAGTEAFF	TGCGCCAGCAGCTTGAGCAGGGCCGGCACTGAAGCTTTCTTT
13	.	TRBJ1-2	.	TRBV5-1	CASRDRADYGYTF	TGCGCCAGCAGGGACAGAGCTGACTATGGCTACACCTTC
15	.	TRBJ2-5	TRBD1	TRBV28	CASSTRTGHQETQYF	TGTGCCAGCAGTACCCGGACAGGCCACCAAGAGACCCAGTACTTC
12	.	TRBJ2-3	TRBD1	TRBV4-1	CASSHPDRVPCF	TGCGCCAGCAGCCACCCGGACAGGGTGCCTTGTTTT
15	.	TRBJ2-2	.	TRBV9	CASSPPRTNTGELFF	TGTGCCAGCAGCCCCCCCAGGACGAACACCGGGGAGCTGTTTTTT
12	.	TRBJ2-1	.	TRBV6-4	CASSDGKNEQFF	TGTGCCAGCAGTGATGGTAAGAATGAGCAGTTCTTC
16	.	TRBJ2-7	TRBD2	TRBV28	CASRPASSGSSYEQYF	TGTGCCAGCAGGCCCGCCTCGAGCGGGAGCTCCTACGAGCAGTACTTC